This T cell receptor (beta chain) was sequenced in a study of technical replicates of blood from a few donors. Using immunoSEQ multiplex PCR, the repertoire was profiled, and TCRdb retains in-frame clones only, with some absent. The top ten clones hold roughly 5% of a sample with some 70,000 clones, approximately 89% of them seen once. CDR1 and CDR2 (germline): LNHNV, YYDKDF (reference sequence). The CDR3 contains 14 residues. Trimming shortened V by 0 bases and J by 6 bases, and 9 bases separated the two germline ends. The J gene is TRBJ1-5, the V gene TRBV15; D unresolved. Sequencing was carried out using PBMCs. This TCR was sampled from a human donor in good health. Some clones in this sample may be carry-over from other donors' samples. CDR3 DNA sequence: TGTGCCACCAGCAGAGAATCCGGGTCTCAGCCCCAGCATTTT. This encodes CATSRESGSQPQHF.